This entry is about one T cell receptor (beta chain). Other DNA sequences from this sample encode an identical CDR3 as well. This specimen comes from a study of blood T cell repertoires in COVID-19. The overall study: Some COVID-19 samples were acute and others convalescent; all came from the United States, Italy and Spain. The analysed material was cDNA or gDNA that came from T cells, B-cell-depleted T cells, or PBMCs.

Produced via immunoSEQ multiplex PCR; TCRdb's table is partial and in-frame only. The sample lists just over 300,000 clones, about 90% occurring once. Patients in Seattle were enrolled during active infection, then followed longitudinally. There are 13 residues in the CDR3. Per germline, CDR1 GTSNPN and CDR2 SVGIG (reference sequence). Trimming removed 5 bases from V and 1 base from J, with 11 bases in between. Sequencing input: peripheral blood. This receptor was obtained from a woman in her thirties with COVID-19, enrolled during active disease. J is TRBJ1-1 and V is TRBV30; a weak D match, TRBD1 (6 bases). CDR3 bases: TGTGCCTGGTCCTGGACAGCGAACACTGAAGCTTTCTTT. Residues: CAWSWTANTEAFF.